This TCR beta chain was sequenced in a study of TIL therapy for anti-PD-1-resistant metastatic lung cancer. Time point in this sample: pre-treatment sample, taken before nivolumab and TIL therapy. The V and J ends lost 0 bases and 5 bases respectively, with 12 bases between them. The CDR3 length is 15 residues. Germline loops: CDR1 SGDLS, CDR2 YYNGEE. This clone was detected once. Antigen specificity is unknown. Findings and limits, study-wide: TIL clonotype persistence in blood showed no apparent association with response.

The immunoSEQ assay was v3. Method: immunoSEQ multiplex PCR; TCRdb's copy keeps in-frame clones and lacks some. This table has 16,000 or so clones, about 68% appearing once. The chain uses TRBV9 and TRBJ2-1; D is perhaps TRBD1 (6 bases). This sample comprised blood, obtained at baseline. This TCR was sampled from a person between 25 and 79 years old with non-small cell lung cancer. CDR3 sequence (DNA): TGTGCCAGCAGCGTAGACGGGACACGCAACAATGAGCAGTTCTTC. This translates into CASSVDGTRNNEQFF.